What follows are 24 T cell receptor beta chains derived from one specimen sequenced in a study of T cells in narcolepsy. The method was immunoSEQ multiplex PCR; TCRdb's version includes in-frame clones alone and lacks a portion of them. Among 15,000 to 20,000 clones listed, 55% to 75% were seen once. What was sequenced was CD45RA- memory CD8+ T cells from PBMCs. All receptors come from a human donor with narcolepsy.

This clone was detected once. The chain carries TRBV5-3 and TRBJ2-3, with TRBD2 matching over 12 bases. TRBV5-3 is an ORF for which the function is uncertain. The CDR3 is 16 amino acids. After removal of 4 bases from V and 4 bases from J, the junction contained 7 bases not matched to a gene. The CDR3: CARSKRLAGDADTQYF. DNA for the CDR3: TGTGCCAGAAGCAAAAGACTAGCGGGGGATGCAGATACGCAGTATTTT.

This clone was seen once. The V gene is TRBV29-1, the J gene TRBJ2-1, with a possible D match to TRBD2 (6 bases). V was trimmed by 0 bases and J by 4 bases, leaving 16 bases between them. From germline, CDR1 is SQVTM and CDR2 ANQGSEA. The CDR3 is made up of 16 amino acids. The CDR3 DNA sequence: TGCAGCGTTGAAGATCCTGGGCGGGACGGGTACAATGAGCAGTTCTTC. Protein sequence: CSVEDPGRDGYNEQFF.

V is TRBV2 and J is TRBJ1-2; 9 nucleotides line up with TRBD1. The CDR3 extends over 14 amino acids. CDR1 is SNHLY, CDR2 FYNNEI, per germline. The J segment lost 6 bases and the V segment lost 5 bases, leaving 7 bases of the junction unmatched. This CDR3 is CASSPPGTGNGYTF. Here the CDR3 DNA reads TGTGCCAGCAGTCCACCCGGGACAGGGAATGGCTACACCTTC. The whole variable domain, remainder taken from reference TRBV2 and TRBJ1-2, is EPEVTQTPSHQVTQMGQEVILRCVPISNHLYFYWYRQILGQKVEFLVSFYNNEISEKSEIFDDQFSVERPDGSNFTLKIRSTKLEDSAMYFCASSPPGTGNGYTFGSGTRLTVV.

The chain combines TRBV21-1 with TRBJ2-1; TRBD1 is the table's D call and was not checked against the DNA. TRBV21-1 is given as a pseudogene. The CDR3 is made up of 15 amino acids. In nucleotides, the CDR3 is TGTGCCAGCAGCAGCCGGGACAGGGGCTACAATGAGCAGTTCTTC. Amino acid sequence: CASSSRDRGYNEQFF.

V gene TRBV27 combines with J gene TRBJ2-7, with 8 nucleotides matching TRBD2. After removal of 1 base from V and 1 base from J, the junction contained 0 bases not matched to a gene. Germline V gene lookup returns CDR1 MNHEY and CDR2 SMNVEV (reference sequence). The CDR3 has 14 residues. For the CDR3, the DNA is TGTGCCAGCAGTTTATTAGCGGGATCCTACGAGCAGTACTTC. This sequence encodes CASSLLAGSYEQYF.

V and J are TRBV6-5 and TRBJ1-2, with D unclear. The CDR3 consists of 16 residues. Between the trimmed V and J ends, which lost 4 bases and 2 bases, there was a span of 17 bases. Germline V gene lookup returns CDR1 MNHEY and CDR2 SVGAGI. CDR3 in amino acids: CASSLWRGHSNYGYTF. In DNA form, the CDR3 reads TGTGCCAGCAGTTTGTGGCGGGGTCACAGCAACTATGGCTACACCTTC.

The V call is TRBV9, the J call TRBJ2-2; 7 nucleotides match TRBD1. Germline lookup yields CDR1 SGDLS and CDR2 YYNGEE. This CDR3 contains 14 residues. V gave up 4 bases and J gave up 5 bases; unmatched junction bases: 5. The chain's CDR3 is CASSLYRGTGELFF. The CDR3 nucleotides are TGTGCCAGCAGCTTGTACAGGGGAACCGGGGAGCTGTTTTTT.

A few counts support this clone. The chain couples TRBV7-9 to TRBJ2-3; 8 nucleotides align to TRBD2. The CDR3 sequence is 14 residues long. Germline values: CDR1 SEHNR, CDR2 FQNEAQ (reference sequence). Losses at the gene ends were 0 bases for V and 5 bases for J; bases not matched to a gene: 1. In DNA form, the CDR3 reads TGTGCCAGCAGCTTAGCTCTAGCGGGAGATACGCAGTATTTT. The encoded protein is CASSLALAGDTQYF.

This clone was recorded a few times. The chain has TRBV15 and TRBJ2-6; D perhaps matches TRBD1 (6 bases). Germline assignment: CDR1 LNHNV and CDR2 YYDKDF (reference sequence). V was trimmed by 0 bases and J by 3 bases, leaving 9 bases between them. The CDR3 covers 16 residues. The CDR3 loop is CATSRDEGVGANVLTF. The CDR3 DNA reads as TGTGCCACCAGCAGAGACGAGGGGGTTGGGGCCAACGTCCTGACTTTC.

The V gene is TRBV29-1, the J gene TRBJ2-5, with 12 bases that match TRBD1. There are 17 residues in the CDR3. Germline-derived CDR1 and CDR2 are SQVTM and ANQGSEA. The V segment lost 3 bases and the J segment 4 bases; nucleotides outside the gene matches: 12. CDR3 loop: CSVDGTMGQGAGETQYF. CDR3 in DNA: TGCAGCGTTGACGGAACTATGGGACAGGGGGCGGGAGAGACCCAGTACTTC. The full variable domain, its missing parts supplied by reference TRBV29-1 and TRBJ2-5, is SAVISQKPSRDICQRGTSLTIQCQVDSQVTMMFWYRQQPGQSLTLIATANQGSEATYESGFVIDKFPISRPNLTFSTLTVSNMSPEDSSIYLCSVDGTMGQGAGETQYFGPGTRLLVL.

V and J are TRBV5-6 and TRBJ2-1, with TRBD2 identical over 8 bases. Looked up from germline, CDR1 is SGHDT and CDR2 is YYEEEE. The CDR3 covers 16 residues. Trimming took 0 bases from V and 4 from J; bases not matched to a gene: 6. The CDR3 region is CASSLAAGGLYNEQFF. CDR3 nucleotides: TGTGCCAGCAGCTTGGCCGCGGGGGGACTATACAATGAGCAGTTCTTC.

Concerning this clone itself: The same CDR3 also results from other DNA sequences found in this sample. The chain carries TRBV20-1 and TRBJ2-1; D gene ambiguous. The V end lost 6 bases, the J end lost 12 bases, and 6 bases lay between the germline ends. Germline V gene sequence: CDR1 DFQATT, CDR2 SNEGSKA (reference sequence). This CDR3 contains 8 residues. CDR3 DNA sequence: TGCAGTGCCTCCGGGCAGTTCTTC. It encodes CSASGQFF.

The gene calls are TRBV5-1 and TRBJ2-7; D is uncertain. Looked up from germline, CDR1 is SGHRS and CDR2 is YFSETQ. This CDR3 has 15 residues. Trimming took 0 bases from V and 0 from J, leaving 10 bases between them. The CDR3 DNA sequence: TGCGCCAGCAGCTTGGTTCCGGGTAGCTCCTACGAGCAGTACTTC. As protein: CASSLVPGSSYEQYF.

The chain uses TRBV2 and TRBJ2-3; 7 bases are shared with TRBD2. The trim removed 5 bases at V and 1 base at J, leaving 12 bases unmatched. The CDR3 has 17 residues. Germline CDR1 is SNHLY and CDR2 is FYNNEI. CDR3 sequence: CASSRRIWDYGTDTQYF. The CDR3 bases are TGTGCCAGCAGTAGGCGAATATGGGACTACGGCACAGATACGCAGTATTTT.

The gene calls are TRBV7-9 and TRBJ2-1; D unresolved. V was cut by 4 bases and J by 0 bases, with 13 bases left in between. Per the germline V gene, CDR1 is SEHNR and CDR2 is FQNEAQ (reference sequence). The CDR3 extends over 16 amino acids. CDR3 nucleotides: TGTGCCAGCAGCTCTCCCCAGGTCAGCTCCTACAATGAGCAGTTCTTC. Translation: CASSSPQVSSYNEQFF.

The V and J genes are TRBV29-1 and TRBJ2-1; 7 bases map to TRBD2. CDR3 size: 14 residues. Germline-derived CDR1 and CDR2 are SQVTM and ANQGSEA. V dropped 3 bases and J dropped 7; count of bases not matched to a gene: 9. This CDR3 reads CSVEFAGAVNEQFF. CDR3 sequence (DNA): TGCAGCGTTGAGTTTGCGGGAGCGGTGAATGAGCAGTTCTTC.

V is TRBV6-5 and J is TRBJ1-5, with unresolved D. Trimming pared 0 bases from V and 7 bases from J, leaving 10 bases between. The CDR3 loop spans 14 amino acids. The germline V gene encodes CDR1 MNHEY and CDR2 SVGAGI. The CDR3 bases are TGTGCCAGCAGTTACTCGAGTGCTGGGCAGCCCCAGCATTTT. This encodes CASSYSSAGQPQHF.

The genes are TRBV21-1 and TRBJ1-1. TRBV21-1 represents a pseudogene. This CDR3 is 12 amino acids long. The CDR3 coding sequence is TGTGCCAGCAGCAAACCGTCCCATGAAGCTTTCTTT. Its protein product is CASSKPSHEAFF.

The rearrangement links TRBV7-6 to TRBJ2-1; D perhaps matches TRBD1 (5 bases). Trimming left V 3 bases short and J 8 bases short, with 17 bases between. Germline CDR1 reads SGHVS; CDR2 reads FNYEAQ. This CDR3 has 15 residues. CDR3 DNA: TGTGCCAGCAGCTTGGGGCGATGGGGCAATTATGAGCAGTTCTTC. It yields the protein CASSLGRWGNYEQFF.

This chain uses TRBV6-1 with TRBJ2-3; tentative D call: TRBD1 (6 bases). CDR1 is MNHNS, CDR2 SASEGT, per germline. V lost 1 base, J lost 6 bases, and 11 bases lay in between. CDR3 length: 14 residues. The CDR3 here is CASSEDARGDTQYF. The CDR3 DNA is TGTGCCAGCAGTGAAGATGCTAGGGGGGATACGCAGTATTTT.

The rearrangement links TRBV27 to TRBJ2-3; perhaps TRBD2 as D (5 bases). This CDR3 has 15 residues. CDR1 is MNHEY and CDR2 is SMNVEV in the germline V gene (reference sequence). Trimming cost V 2 bases and J 1 base, with 10 bases left between them. The CDR3 DNA reads TGTGCCAGCAGTTTACTCTTTAGCGGCACAGATACGCAGTATTTT. As protein: CASSLLFSGTDTQYF.

This chain uses TRBV7-9 with TRBJ2-7, with TRBD1 identical over 9 bases. J was trimmed by 7 bases and V by 1 base; bases with no gene match: 5. The germline V gene has CDR1 SEHNR and CDR2 FQNEAQ (reference sequence). The length of the CDR3 is 14 residues. The DNA of the CDR3 is TGTGCCAGCAGCTTAGGGACAGGGGCAGAGGAGCAGTACTTC. This gives the protein CASSLGTGAEEQYF.

By share, this clone ranks as large (0.1 to 1%). The gene calls are TRBV28 and TRBJ2-7; D unclear. The CDR3 contains 12 residues. CDR1 MDHEN and CDR2 SYDVKM come from the germline V gene. Deletions cut 2 bases from V and 5 bases from J, with 7 bases between. The CDR3 reads CASSLDGNEQYF. The CDR3 DNA reads TGTGCCAGCAGTTTAGACGGCAACGAGCAGTACTTC.

The count of this clone is one. This chain uses TRBV6-5 with TRBJ2-5; possibly TRBD2 for D (6 bases). CDR1 is MNHEY and CDR2 is SVGAGI in the germline V gene. The CDR3 length is 14 residues. V lost 2 bases, J lost 1 base, and 8 bases lay in between. CDR3: CASSYGRGQETQYF. The DNA for the CDR3 is TGTGCCAGCAGTTACGGGCGGGGCCAAGAGACCCAGTACTTC.